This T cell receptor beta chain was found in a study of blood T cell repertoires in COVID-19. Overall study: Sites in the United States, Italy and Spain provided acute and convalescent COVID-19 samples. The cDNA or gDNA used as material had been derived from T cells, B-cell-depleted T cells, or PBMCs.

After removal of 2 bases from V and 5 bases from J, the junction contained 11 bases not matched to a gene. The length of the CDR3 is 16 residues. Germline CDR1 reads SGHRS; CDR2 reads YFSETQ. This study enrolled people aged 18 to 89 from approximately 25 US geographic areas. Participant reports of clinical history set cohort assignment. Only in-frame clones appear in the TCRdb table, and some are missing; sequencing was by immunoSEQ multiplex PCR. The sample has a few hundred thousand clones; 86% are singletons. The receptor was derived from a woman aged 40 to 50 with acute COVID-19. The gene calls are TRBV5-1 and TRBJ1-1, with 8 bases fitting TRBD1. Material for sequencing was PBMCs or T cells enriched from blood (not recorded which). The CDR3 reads CASSLSTGGSITEAFF. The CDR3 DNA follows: TGCGCCAGCAGCTTAAGCACAGGGGGATCGATTACTGAAGCTTTCTTT.